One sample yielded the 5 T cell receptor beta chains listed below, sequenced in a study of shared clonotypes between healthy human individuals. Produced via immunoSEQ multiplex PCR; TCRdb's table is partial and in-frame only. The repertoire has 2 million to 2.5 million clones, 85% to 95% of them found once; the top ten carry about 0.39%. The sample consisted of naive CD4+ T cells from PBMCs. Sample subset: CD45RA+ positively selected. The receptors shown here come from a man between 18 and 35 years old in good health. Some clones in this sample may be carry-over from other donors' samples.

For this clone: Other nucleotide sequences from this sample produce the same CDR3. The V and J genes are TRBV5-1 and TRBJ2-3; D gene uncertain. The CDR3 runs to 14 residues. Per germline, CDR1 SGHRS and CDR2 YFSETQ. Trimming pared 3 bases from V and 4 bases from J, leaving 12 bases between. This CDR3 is CASSSGLGADTQYF. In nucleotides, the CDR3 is TGCGCCAGCAGCTCGGGCCTAGGAGCAGATACGCAGTATTTT.

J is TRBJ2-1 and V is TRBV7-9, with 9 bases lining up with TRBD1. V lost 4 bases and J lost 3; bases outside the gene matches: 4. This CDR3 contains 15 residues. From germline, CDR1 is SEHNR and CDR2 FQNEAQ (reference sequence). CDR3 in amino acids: CASSWDRAGYNEQFF. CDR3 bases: TGTGCCAGCAGCTGGGACAGGGCGGGCTACAATGAGCAGTTCTTC.

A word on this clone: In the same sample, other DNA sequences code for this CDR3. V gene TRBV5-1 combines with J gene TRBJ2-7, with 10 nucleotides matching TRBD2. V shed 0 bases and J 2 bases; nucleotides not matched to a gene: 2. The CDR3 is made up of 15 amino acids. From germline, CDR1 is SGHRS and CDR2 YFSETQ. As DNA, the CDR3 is TGCGCCAGCAGCTTGGGGACTAGCGGCACCTACGAGCAGTACTTC. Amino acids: CASSLGTSGTYEQYF. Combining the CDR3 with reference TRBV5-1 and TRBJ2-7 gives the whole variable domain KAGVTQTPRYLIKTRGQQVTLSCSPISGHRSVSWYQQTPGQGLQFLFEYFSETQRNKGNFPGRFSGRQFSNSRSEMNVSTLELGDSALYLCASSLGTSGTYEQYFGPGTRLTVT.

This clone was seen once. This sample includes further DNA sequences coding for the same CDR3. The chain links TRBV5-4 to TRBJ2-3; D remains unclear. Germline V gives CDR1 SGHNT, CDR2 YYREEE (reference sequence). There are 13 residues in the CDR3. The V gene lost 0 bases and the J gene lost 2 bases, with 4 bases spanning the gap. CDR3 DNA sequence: TGTGCCAGCAGCTTGGCCTACACAGATACGCAGTATTTT. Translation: CASSLAYTDTQYF. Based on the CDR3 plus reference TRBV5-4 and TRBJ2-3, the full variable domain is ETGVTQSPTHLIKTRGQQVTLRCSSQSGHNTVSWYQQALGQGPQFIFQYYREEENGRGNFPPRFSGLQFPNYSSELNVNALELDDSALYLCASSLAYTDTQYFGPGTRLTVL.

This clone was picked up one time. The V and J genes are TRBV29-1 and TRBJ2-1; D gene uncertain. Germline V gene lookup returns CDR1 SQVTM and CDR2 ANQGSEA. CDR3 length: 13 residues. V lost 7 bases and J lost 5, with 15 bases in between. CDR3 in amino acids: CSAHAWPDNEQFF. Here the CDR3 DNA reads TGCAGCGCCCATGCCTGGCCCGACAATGAGCAGTTCTTC.